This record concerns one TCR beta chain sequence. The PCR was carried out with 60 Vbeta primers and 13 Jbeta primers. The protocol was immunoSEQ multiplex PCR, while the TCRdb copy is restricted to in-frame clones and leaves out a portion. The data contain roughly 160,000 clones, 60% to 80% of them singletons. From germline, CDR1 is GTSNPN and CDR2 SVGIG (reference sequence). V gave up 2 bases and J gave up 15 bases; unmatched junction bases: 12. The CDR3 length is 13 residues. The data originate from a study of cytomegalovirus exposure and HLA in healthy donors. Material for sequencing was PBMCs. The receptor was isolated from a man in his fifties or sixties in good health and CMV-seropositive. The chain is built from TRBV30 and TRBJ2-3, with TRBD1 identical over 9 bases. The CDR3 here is CAWSFPGTGKEYF. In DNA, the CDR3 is TGTGCCTGGAGTTTTCCCGGGACAGGGAAGGAATATTTT.